The text below deals with one T cell receptor (beta chain). What this receptor recognizes is not known. No base quality information exists; no much larger clone differs at one position. This entry belongs to a study of cytomegalovirus exposure and HLA in healthy donors (dated by TCRdb to 2017 to 2019). Notes on the research overall: According to an earlier analysis of 587 of the donors, about 179 million T cells yielded 120 million or so unique TCR beta sequences and about 280 Gb of sequence data. Approximately 310 gigabases of sequencing data and 70 million to 100 million unique TCR sequences were included in an early release covering under 650 HLA-typed donors. Of the roughly 430 genotyped donors, roughly 80% fell in the genetic ancestry cluster associated with self-reported Caucasian donors. The study was designed to test whether signatures of past pathogen exposure could be identified by cataloging public T cell receptors. The T cell repertoires of about 700 subjects were profiled by immunosequencing and related to cytomegalovirus serostatus. Besides the first cohort of 666 subjects, a separate validation cohort made up of 95 to 150 different subjects was used. High-throughput TCR immunosequencing, statistical association of individual TCRs with disease status, and machine learning were combined to predict cytomegalovirus infection status. To study patterns of TCR occurrence, a later analysis re-analyzed previously published TCR beta repertoires from 550 to 800 donors and added high-resolution HLA genotyping. In the later analysis, no new phenotypic data were used to find candidate immune exposures; instead, reliance was placed on TCR beta sequences and their occurrence across donors. In an earlier analysis of 587 of the donors, high-throughput TCR beta sequencing was used to judge whether each TCR beta V gene segment behaved as functional or pseudogenic. Donor age, sex, ethnicity and CMV serostatus were compiled alongside the repertoire data. Genome-wide SNP genotypes for about 60% of the 666 donors were used in a later genetic analysis, which treated that subset as a discovery cohort. All discovery cohort repertoires had been generated on a single sequencing platform. HLA typing covered class I and class II loci at four-digit resolution. The number of typed donors differed by locus: about 629-630 for A, B, C, DRB1 and DQB1; 522 for DQA1; around 580 for DPA1; and approximately 450 for DPB1. Five DR-DQ haplotypes were handled as single units for association and clustering because linkage in the cohort was strong. On average, roughly 250,000 unique TCR beta nucleotide sequences were sequenced per donor among 300 to 500 genotyped donors of the cohort, with roughly 18% of those sequences being non-productive. General study outcomes and caveats: A group of highly shared sequence variants was considered likely to be a technical artifact of the sequencing pipeline. In a later analysis, several top co-occurrence clusters were reported to appear linked to parvovirus B19, influenza, CMV and Epstein-Barr virus. In a later genetic analysis, fewer N-insertions in productive TCRs were reported among donors in an Asian-associated ancestry cluster than the 666-donor mean. The authors suggested that the approach could potentially be extended to other disease states and immunological phenotypes. A few of the identified cytomegalovirus-associated TCR beta chains were confirmed in vitro to be specific for cytomegalovirus antigens. Strong co-occurrence of HLA alleles, especially DR and DQ, made assigning TCR associations to individual alleles difficult. At a false discovery rate of 0.05, a later analysis linked 15,000 to 20,000 TCR beta sequences to specific HLA alleles. A later genetic analysis associated a missense DCLRE1C variant with V-gene and J-gene trimming of TCR beta chains, and an independent cohort replicated the association. The classifier was reported to diagnose cytomegalovirus status with high specificity and sensitivity in both the original cohort and the validation cohort. This cohort had only TCR beta chains sequenced, and the lack of alpha or paired-chain data limited which features could be detected. In a later analysis, HLA-associated TCR beta chains showed more clonal expansion and lower generation probabilities than non-associated chains that were equally common. Roughly uniform sequencing depth across donors was assumed in presence/absence analyses, although this assumption may not hold. In a later analysis, most CMV-associated TCR beta chains were found to appear HLA-restricted, with HLA associations seemingly driven largely by CMV exposure. Because the 87-base-pair reads could not distinguish some IMGT-functional V segments, including TRBV6-2 and TRBV6-3, those segments were excluded. Immune exposure information for the cohort was limited to CMV serostatus. Because HLA typing was unavailable for some donors at each locus, only the typed subset was used in association tests. A later analysis found that TCR association rates varied across HLA loci, with DRB1 alleles showing the most associated TCRs and HLA-C alleles the fewest. Most TCR sequences were seen in very few donors, while some public TCRs were found in many individuals. A further reported finding was that TCR beta sequences accurately predicted the HLA-A and HLA-B alleles for most subjects in the first cohort. Correlated functional status among segregating V segments might be attributable to linkage disequilibrium, but an unknown experimental factor could not be ruled out. The earlier analysis of around 600 of the donors excluded approximately 17 rarely observed V segments, including chromosome 9 orphons, because counts were too low. The study gave a list of more than 150 TCR beta chains associated with cytomegalovirus. In an earlier analysis of approximately 590 of the donors, most TCR beta V segments were observed in productive rearrangements about 87% or about 30% of the time, broadly matching IMGT annotations.

Inclusive of the bounding cysteine and phenylalanine, the CDR3 is 14 residues long. Only CDR3 DNA is held: 42 bases, read in frame from base 1. Cut back by 3 bases and 0 bases, the V and J ends lie 10 bases apart. The germline V gene sets CDR1 to SGDLS and CDR2 to YYNGEE. In total, over 600 healthy bone marrow donors made up the cohort. Cohort members were all nominally healthy when sampled, although unrecorded immune exposures were likely present. The donor tested CMV seropositive and was one of the 289 seropositive cohort members. Every donor gave a peripheral blood sample, and the peripheral blood mononuclear cells from that sample were used for TCR beta sequencing. Genomic DNA was extracted from the blood cell samples with the Qiagen DNeasy Blood Extraction Kit. The receptor library was made with the immunoSEQ multiplex PCR assay. The multiplex PCR relied on a mix of 60 forward primers for TCR Vbeta segments and 13 reverse primers for TCR Jbeta segments. The CDR3 region of rearranged TCR beta genes was amplified from genomic DNA with a multiplex PCR assay. The amplified TCR beta libraries were sequenced on the Illumina HiSeq System as 87-base-pair reads. In the paper's pipeline: A later analysis counted approximately 84 million unique TCR beta chains across the 550 to 700 repertoires, and 9 million to 14 million of these chains were shared by at least two donors. Raw reads were error-corrected and collapsed into unique sequences by a nearest-neighbor algorithm in which closely related sequences were merged to remove PCR and sequencing errors. Alignment of CDR3 sequences to IMGT reference sequences was used to assign V, D and J gene segments. For a sequence to be retained, at least a six-nucleotide match to both a V gene segment and a J gene segment was required. Rearrangements were classified as productive when the CDR3 lacked stop codons and remained in frame with V and J, and all other rearrangements were classified as non-productive. CDR3 was defined by IMGT convention, running from the second conserved V-encoded cysteine to the conserved J-encoded phenylalanine. The earlier analysis of fewer than 750 of the donors excluded sequences that lacked an unambiguous match to a single V gene segment. An earlier analysis of 500 to 700 of the donors classified V segments as functional when productive rearrangements were above 56.7% and as segregating when the standard deviation between donors was above 5%. A statistical classification framework was built for diagnosing cytomegalovirus status from the catalog of TCR beta chain sequences. V and J gene assignment, in a later analysis, came from comparing TCR nucleotide sequences with IMGT/GENE-DB human TR gene sequences. A later analysis assigned CDR3 sequences and most-parsimonious VDJ recombination scenarios with the TCRdist pipeline. A later analysis defined each TCR beta chain by its CDR3 amino acid sequence plus V-gene family, and excluded reads lacking a unique V-gene family. In a later analysis, 500 to 650 highly shared, low-generation-probability nucleotide sequences were removed to address suspected cross-contamination and a sequencing artifact. In a later analysis, a clonal expansion index was calculated for each public chain from normalized within-repertoire ranks of inferred template counts. A later analysis computed generation probabilities with a VDJ recombination model fitted to out-of-frame rearrangements, and checked the results against IGoR. Hypergeometric tests were used in a later analysis to score TCR-TCR, TCR-HLA and TCR-CMV co-occurrence, with a repertoire-size bias correction applied to the TCR pairs. In a later analysis, false discovery rates were estimated by permuting HLA or CMV assignments 20 times. In a later analysis, co-occurring TCRs were grouped with DBSCAN, and TCRdist sequence similarity was added when clustering was performed within HLA-allele-positive subsets. For co-occurrence clustering, repertoires with fewer than 30,000 or more than 120,000 public chains were excluded, along with 5 or 6 repertoires with anomalous nucleotide sharing. As stored in TCRdb, this immuneACCESS dataset retains in-frame rearrangements with V and J assigned. A fraction of the clones does not appear; measured against another copy, unresolved V genes explain less than half of the discrepancy, and the remainder lacks a known reason. D and trimming were read from the DNA, whereas the V and J calls and clone size are those reported in that table. A total of about 300,000 clones appear in this sample, roughly 85% of them only once. 4% of the sample is held by the ten biggest clonotypes.

Recombination connected TRBV9 to TRBJ2-7, with TRBD1 tentatively as D gene (7 bases match). This sequence originates from a man in his forties or fifties in good health and CMV-seropositive. Sequences were obtained from PBMCs. CDR3 region: CASSGQGGSYEQYF. The DNA reads TGTGCCAGCAGCGGGCAGGGGGGCTCCTACGAGCAGTACTTC.